One T cell receptor (beta chain) is described in this entry. The sample belongs to a study of blood T cell repertoires in COVID-19. The CDR3 has 16 residues. Germline V gene sequence: CDR1 SGHRS, CDR2 YFSETQ. The J segment lost 7 bases and the V segment lost 4 bases, leaving 13 bases of the junction unmatched. Clones were sequenced by immunoSEQ multiplex PCR, and TCRdb holds only the in-frame ones, with some missing. The sample has under 200,000 clones, approximately 85% seen once. Donors were grouped by their self-reported clinical history. The TCR comes from a man aged 40-50 years with acute COVID-19. This sequence joins TRBV5-1 and TRBJ2-7, with 11 positions matching TRBD2. Material: PBMCs or T cells enriched from blood (not recorded which). The CDR3, as DNA: TGCGCCAGCAGCCCGAGTCTAGCGGGAGGACTTGGGGAGCAGTACTTC. It translates to CASSPSLAGGLGEQYF.